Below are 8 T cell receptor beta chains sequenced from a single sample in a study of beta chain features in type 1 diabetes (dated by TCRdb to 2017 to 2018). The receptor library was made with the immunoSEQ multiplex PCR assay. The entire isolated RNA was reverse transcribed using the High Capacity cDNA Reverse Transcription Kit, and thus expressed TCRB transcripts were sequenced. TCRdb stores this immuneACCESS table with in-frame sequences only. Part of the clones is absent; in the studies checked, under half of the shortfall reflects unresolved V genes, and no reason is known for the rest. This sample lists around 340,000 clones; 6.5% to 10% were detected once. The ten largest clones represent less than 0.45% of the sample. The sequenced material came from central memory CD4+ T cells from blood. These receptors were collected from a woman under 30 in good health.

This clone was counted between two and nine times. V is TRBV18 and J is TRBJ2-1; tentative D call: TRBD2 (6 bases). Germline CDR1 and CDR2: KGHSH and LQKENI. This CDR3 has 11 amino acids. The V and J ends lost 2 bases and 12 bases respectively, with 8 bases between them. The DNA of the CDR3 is TGTGCCAGCTCACCAGGGGGAGGGCAGTTCTTC. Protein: CASSPGGGQFF.

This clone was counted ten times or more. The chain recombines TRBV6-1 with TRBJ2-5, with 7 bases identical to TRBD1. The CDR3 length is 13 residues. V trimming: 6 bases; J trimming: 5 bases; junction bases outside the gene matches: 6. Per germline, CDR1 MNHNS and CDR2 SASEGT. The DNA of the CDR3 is TGTGCCAGCAGCTGGACAGGACGTGAGACCCAGTACTTC. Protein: CASSWTGRETQYF.

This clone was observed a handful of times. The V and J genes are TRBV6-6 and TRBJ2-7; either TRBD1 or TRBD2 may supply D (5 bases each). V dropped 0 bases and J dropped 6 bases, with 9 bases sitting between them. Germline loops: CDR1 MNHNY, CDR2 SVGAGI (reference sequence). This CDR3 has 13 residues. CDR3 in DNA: TGTGCCAGCAGTTACTCTTCCGGGACCGAGCAGTACTTC. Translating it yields CASSYSSGTEQYF.

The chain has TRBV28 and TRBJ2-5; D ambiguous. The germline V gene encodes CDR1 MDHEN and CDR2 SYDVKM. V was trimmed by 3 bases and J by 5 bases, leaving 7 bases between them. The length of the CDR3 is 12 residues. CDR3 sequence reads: CASSFPLETQYF. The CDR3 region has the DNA TGTGCCAGCAGTTTTCCCCTCGAGACCCAGTACTTC.

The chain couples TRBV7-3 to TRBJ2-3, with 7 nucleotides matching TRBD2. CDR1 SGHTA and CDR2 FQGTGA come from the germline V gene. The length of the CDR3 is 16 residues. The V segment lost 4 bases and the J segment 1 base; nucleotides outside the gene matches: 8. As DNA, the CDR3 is TGTGCCAGCAGCTCAGGATCTACTAGCGGCACAGATACGCAGTATTTT. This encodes CASSSGSTSGTDTQYF.

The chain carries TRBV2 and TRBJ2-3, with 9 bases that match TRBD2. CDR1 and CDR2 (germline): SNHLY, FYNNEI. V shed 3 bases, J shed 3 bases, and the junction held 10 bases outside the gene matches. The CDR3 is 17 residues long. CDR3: CASSESGTSKRTDTQYF. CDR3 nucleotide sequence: TGTGCCAGCAGTGAGTCCGGGACTAGCAAGAGAACAGATACGCAGTATTTT.

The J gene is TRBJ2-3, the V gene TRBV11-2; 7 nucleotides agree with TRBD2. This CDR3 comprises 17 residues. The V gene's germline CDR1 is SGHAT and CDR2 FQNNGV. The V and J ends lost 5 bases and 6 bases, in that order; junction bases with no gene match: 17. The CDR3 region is CASSQVGAGPVKDTQYF. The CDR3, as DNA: TGTGCCAGCAGCCAAGTTGGAGCGGGACCCGTCAAGGATACGCAGTATTTT.

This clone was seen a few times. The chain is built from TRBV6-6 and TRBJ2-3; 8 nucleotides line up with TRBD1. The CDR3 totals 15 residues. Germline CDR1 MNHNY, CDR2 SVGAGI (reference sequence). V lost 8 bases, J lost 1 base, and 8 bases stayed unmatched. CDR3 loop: CASGDRRVRTDTQYF. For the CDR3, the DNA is TGTGCCAGCGGGGACAGGAGGGTACGCACAGATACGCAGTATTTT.